This TCR beta chain was observed in a study of lymphopenia after photon versus proton radiotherapy. As for this clone: What it binds is unknown.

Trimming cost V 4 bases and J 6 bases, with 10 bases left between them. The CDR3 runs 13 residues. Germline CDR1 and CDR2: LNHDA and SQIVND (reference sequence). The table came from immunoSEQ multiplex PCR; TCRdb's copy has only in-frame clones and leaves some out. This sample has about 22,000 clones, with approximately 90% found just once. Whole-study findings and limits: After lymphocyte nadir, photon-treated repertoires showed oligoclonal expansion, especially CD8+ Temra.

The sequenced sample was peripheral blood, obtained from a patient treated with proton-based radiotherapy. The sequence was obtained from an elderly man with esophageal cancer. The genes are TRBV19 and TRBJ1-5; unclear D gene. CDR3 DNA: TGTGCCAGTAGTAGGCGGTTAGGTCAGCCCCAGCATTTT. Translated: CASSRRLGQPQHF.